This T cell receptor beta chain was identified in a study of response to subunit inactivated influenza vaccine. From the RT-PCR reads, TCRdb called clonotypes with MiXCR, one entry per CDR3 protein. The sample consists of roughly 520,000 distinct CDR3 sequences, roughly 23% of them appearing once. Germline V gene data show CDR1 as SGHVS and CDR2 as FQNEAQ. This CDR3 region has 17 residues. Deletions cut 0 bases from V and 1 base from J, with 14 bases between. General study results and limits: Researchers suggested that each seasonal influenza vaccination recruits few new T cells.

As concerns this clonotype: The antigen remains undetermined.

This receptor was taken from a man in his fifties who received an inactivated influenza vaccine. The J gene is TRBJ2-3, the V gene TRBV7-8; D perhaps matches TRBD2 (6 bases). This specimen was CD4+ T cells sorted from PBMCs, taken roughly 5 days after vaccination. CDR3 sequence reads: CASSLATGTLGTDTQYF. The CDR3 bases are TGTGCCAGCAGCTTAGCCACCGGGACTCTAGGCACAGATACGCAGTATTTT.